This T cell receptor (beta chain) was identified during a study of cytomegalovirus exposure and HLA in healthy donors. Study information: The study's early data release held around 85 million unique TCRs from HLA-typed donors. Regarding the study as a whole: Reports credit the classifier with highly specific, highly sensitive diagnosis of cytomegalovirus status. Common viral pathogens were later found to be apparently linked to several of the most significant clusters. In an earlier analysis, in about 530 donors, most V segments appeared productive either ~87% or ~30% of the time.

Vbeta (60) and Jbeta (13) primers were used in the PCR. Measured with immunoSEQ multiplex PCR; TCRdb has only the in-frame clones, and not every one. The repertoire holds about 160,000 clones, with roughly four fifths as singletons. A remark on this clone: Its specificity is not known.

From germline, CDR1 is SGHNT and CDR2 YYREEE (reference sequence). V dropped 10 bases and J dropped 3 bases, with 10 bases sitting between them. This CDR3 is 12 amino acids long. The chain employs TRBV5-4 and TRBJ1-4; D is ambiguous. Material: PBMCs. This TCR was sampled from a man aged 45-65 years in good health and CMV-seropositive. The CDR3 region is CAAGVANEKLFF. In DNA form, the CDR3 reads TGTGCCGCGGGAGTGGCTAATGAAAAACTGTTTTTT.